These 15 T cell receptor beta chains came from one sample sequenced in a study of regulatory T cells in long-lasting Graves disease. Arm-PCR with iRepertoire HTBI primers amplified the CDR3 regions for these TCR beta libraries. MiXCR, run by TCRdb on the multiplex PCR reads, gives a single entry per CDR3 protein. The sample includes about 400,000 distinct CDR3 sequences, about 16% of them seen just once. The time point denotes: newly diagnosed GD, antithyroid drugs for less than 3 months. From RNA extracted from PBMCs, the TCR library was made. This sample also belongs to another study, concerning T cells in Graves' hyperthyroidism and ophthalmopathy.

The sample here was peripheral blood mononuclear cells (PBMCs), taken at new diagnosis, from a patient treated with antithyroid drugs. All receptors come from a woman aged 18-30 years with Graves disease.

The chain employs TRBV12-3 or TRBV12-4 and TRBJ1-6; 7 positions match TRBD1. The CDR3 loop spans 15 amino acids. With V trimmed by 5 bases and J by 4 bases, 5 bases remained unmatched. The CDR3 spells CASSQGQLYNSPLHF. CDR3 sequence (DNA): TGTGCCAGCAGTCAGGGACAGCTTTATAATTCACCCCTCCACTTT.

This clonotype was observed many times. The chain has TRBV7-3 and TRBJ2-3, with 10 bases matching TRBD2. Germline CDR1 SGHTA, CDR2 FQGTGA. Trimming cost V 5 bases and J 1 base; bases outside gene matches: 3. This CDR3 region has 15 residues. The CDR3 here is CASSPTSGRTDTQYF. The CDR3 DNA is TGTGCCAGCAGCCCGACTAGCGGGCGCACAGATACGCAGTATTTT.

This clonotype was recorded many times. The J gene is TRBJ2-7, the V gene TRBV28; TRBD1 agrees at 11 bases. The CDR3 contains 14 residues. Trimming took 5 bases from V and 5 from J; bases not matched to a gene: 5. Germline V gene sequence: CDR1 MDHEN, CDR2 SYDVKM. CDR3 sequence reads: CASSTPGQGDEQYF. CDR3 nucleotide sequence: TGTGCCAGCAGTACTCCGGGACAGGGGGACGAGCAGTACTTC.

On this clonotype itself: A single base separates this from a much larger clone, so it may be a read error. This sequence joins TRBV7-6 and TRBJ2-2; D may match TRBD1 or TRBD2 (5 bases each). Germline CDR1 and CDR2: SGHVS and FNYEAQ. CDR3 length: 16 residues. The CDR3 here is CASSLIGSGNTGELLF. The CDR3 DNA sequence: TGTGCCAGCAGCTTAATCGGCTCAGGGAACACCGGGGAGCTGCTTTTT.

This clonotype was observed many times. The chain carries TRBV11-2 and TRBJ2-3; D is possibly TRBD1 (5 bases). The germline CDR1 and CDR2 sequences are SGHAT and FQNNGV. The ends were cut back, 3 bases at V and 4 bases at J, with 11 bases in the middle. CDR3 length: 14 amino acids. CDR3 region: CASSFQGRADTQYF. The CDR3 coding sequence is TGTGCCAGCAGCTTCCAGGGAAGGGCAGATACGCAGTATTTT.

Many counts were recorded for this clonotype. This chain joins TRBV20-1 and TRBJ2-1; 7 nucleotides match TRBD2. The CDR3 consists of 14 residues. Germline V gives CDR1 DFQATT, CDR2 SNEGSKA (reference sequence). Trimming removed 6 bases from V and 8 bases from J; junction bases left unmatched: 13. The DNA of the CDR3 is TGCAGTGCCCAGAGTTTCGGGAGGAACGATGAGCAGTTCTTC. Residues: CSAQSFGRNDEQFF.

Ten or more counts support this clonotype. The V and J genes are TRBV2 and TRBJ2-1; TRBD2 aligns across 9 bases. Looked up from germline, CDR1 is SNHLY and CDR2 is FYNNEI. This CDR3 has 14 amino acids. V lost 2 bases, J lost 7 bases, and 3 bases stayed unmatched. CDR3: CASSEPSGINEQFF. The CDR3 region has the DNA TGTGCCAGCAGTGAACCTAGCGGGATTAATGAGCAGTTCTTC.

This clonotype was counted between two and nine times. V and J are TRBV7-9 and TRBJ1-1; D unresolved. CDR1 is SEHNR, CDR2 FQNEAQ, per germline (reference sequence). The CDR3 extends over 12 amino acids. V was cut by 3 bases and J by 6 bases, with 8 bases left in between. The DNA for the CDR3 is TGTGCCAGCAGCTTGTTCGCGGCTGAAGCTTTCTTT. It encodes CASSLFAAEAFF.

The genes are TRBV2 and TRBJ2-2; 9 positions match TRBD1. V dropped 5 bases and J dropped 7; count of bases not matched to a gene: 8. Per the germline V gene, CDR1 is SNHLY and CDR2 is FYNNEI. The CDR3 runs to 15 residues. The CDR3 region has the DNA TGTGCCAGCAGTCCCCGGGACAGGGTTATCGGGGAGCTGTTTTTT. Encoded protein: CASSPRDRVIGELFF. The complete variable domain, with remaining parts taken from reference TRBV2 and TRBJ2-2, reads EPEVTQTPSHQVTQMGQEVILRCVPISNHLYFYWYRQILGQKVEFLVSFYNNEISEKSEIFDDQFSVERPDGSNFTLKIRSTKLEDSAMYFCASSPRDRVIGELFFGEGSRLTVL.

The chain recombines TRBV9 with TRBJ2-4; D uncertain. Deletions cut 4 bases from V and 0 bases from J, with 14 bases between. The CDR3 covers 16 residues. The germline gives CDR1 SGDLS, CDR2 YYNGEE. CDR3 amino acids: CASSQSPTLAKNIQYF. The CDR3 DNA reads TGTGCCAGCAGCCAATCTCCCACCCTAGCCAAAAACATTCAGTACTTC.

This clonotype was seen repeatedly, ten times or more. V and J are TRBV3-1 and TRBJ2-1, with a tentative D call TRBD2 (5 bases). Trimming removed 4 bases from V and 9 bases from J, with 16 bases in between. Germline lookup yields CDR1 LGHDT and CDR2 YNNKEL (reference sequence). The CDR3 loop spans 14 amino acids. CDR3 in amino acids: CASSRTLHGSEQFF. CDR3 sequence (DNA): TGTGCCAGCAGCCGGACTTTACATGGCAGTGAGCAGTTCTTC.

In this sample, this clonotype turned up many times. V is TRBV11-2 and J is TRBJ2-5, with 8 bases identical to TRBD1. The CDR3 is 15 amino acids. Germline CDR1 SGHAT, CDR2 FQNNGV. V trimming: 5 bases; J trimming: 5 bases; junction bases outside the gene matches: 10. CDR3 sequence reads: CASSIPTGAVETQYF. CDR3 nucleotides: TGTGCCAGCAGCATACCGACAGGGGCGGTGGAGACCCAGTACTTC.

This clonotype appeared many times. The V gene is TRBV11-2, the J gene TRBJ2-3; 10 bases agree with TRBD2. CDR1 SGHAT and CDR2 FQNNGV come from the germline V gene. The CDR3 contains 15 residues. J gave up 5 bases and V 4 bases, and 6 bases lay outside the gene matches. The CDR3 DNA reads as TGTGCCAGCAGCTCTCTAGCGGGAGTCGGAGATACGCAGTATTTT. It codes for CASSSLAGVGDTQYF.

This clonotype turned up a few times. A much larger clone lies a single base off, so this may be a read error. The V and J genes are TRBV6-1 and TRBJ2-3; TRBD1 agrees at 8 bases. The ends lost 5 bases at V and 8 bases at J; junction bases unmatched: 6. The CDR3 is made up of 13 amino acids. CDR1 is MNHNS, CDR2 SASEGT, per germline. In DNA, the CDR3 is TGTGCCAGCAGTAATAATACAGGGGGTACGCAGTATTTT. Its protein is CASSNNTGGTQYF.

A remark on this clonotype: Just one base apart from a much larger clone, this may be a read error. The chain employs TRBV4-3 and TRBJ1-5, with D perhaps matching TRBD1 (5 bases). Germline V CDR1 and CDR2: LGHNA, YSLEER. The CDR3 consists of 17 residues. CDR3 sequence reads: CASSQVDMGFGNRPQHF. Written as DNA, the CDR3 is TGCGCCAGCAGCCAAGTGGACATGGGTTTCGGCAATCGGCCCCAGCATTTT.